This T cell receptor beta chain was sequenced in a study of beta chain features in type 1 diabetes. Study in general: All samples combined gave roughly 100,000,000 sorted cells for examination. Study findings and constraints: Junctions at VDJ sites from type 1 diabetes patients had fewer insertions and more deletions. Across all four CD4+ subsets, people with type 1 diabetes showed modestly shorter TCRB CDR3s.

CDR1 is MNHNS and CDR2 is SASEGT in the germline V gene. This CDR3 comprises 13 residues. V lost 2 bases to trimming and J lost 8 bases, with 9 bases between them. Reverse transcribing all isolated RNA meant expressed TCRB transcripts were sequenced. The protocol was immunoSEQ multiplex PCR, while the TCRdb copy is restricted to in-frame clones and leaves out a portion. The data contain about 360,000 clones, roughly an eighth of them seen just once; the ten biggest clones take up about 0.018%. CD4+ naive, central memory, regulatory and stem cell-like memory subsets were isolated by sorting on CD45RO/CCR7/CD25/CD127/CD95/CD27. In the case of this clone: Its antigen is as yet unknown.

The receptor was isolated from a man aged 18-30 years in good health. The rearrangement links TRBV6-1 to TRBJ1-4; D remains unclear. The source material was naive CD4+ T cells from blood. The CDR3 loop is CASSEFVEEKLFF. CDR3 in DNA: TGTGCCAGCAGTGAATTCGTGGAGGAAAAACTGTTTTTT.